These 5 T cell receptor beta chains were sequenced from one sample in a study of cytomegalovirus exposure and HLA in healthy donors. With 60 Vbeta and 13 Jbeta primers, the PCR was carried out. Some clones are missing from TCRdb's copy, which holds only in-frame ones; the method was immunoSEQ multiplex PCR. The table lists 150,000 or so clones, approximately 80% of them singletons. Sequencing input: PBMCs. Receptors originate from a woman in her forties or fifties in good health and CMV-seropositive.

A single count supports this clone. V usage is TRBV7-9 and J usage is TRBJ1-4; D may be TRBD1 (6 bases). V shed 1 base and J shed 6 bases, with 9 bases lying between them. In germline, CDR1 is SEHNR, CDR2 FQNEAQ (reference sequence). This CDR3 has 14 amino acids. The chain's CDR3 is CASSLDRADEKLFF. The CDR3, as DNA: TGTGCCAGCAGCTTAGACAGGGCAGATGAAAAACTGTTTTTT.

The V gene is TRBV2, the J gene TRBJ1-6; D not resolved. Trimming left V 3 bases short and J 13 bases short, with 13 bases between. The germline CDR1 and CDR2 sequences are SNHLY and FYNNEI. The length of the CDR3 is 13 residues. In nucleotides, the CDR3 is TGTGCCAGCAGTGAGGAGCTAGGATCGCCCCTCCACTTT. This translates into CASSEELGSPLHF. Filled out from reference TRBV2 and TRBJ1-6, the complete variable domain reads EPEVTQTPSHQVTQMGQEVILRCVPISNHLYFYWYRQILGQKVEFLVSFYNNEISEKSEIFDDQFSVERPDGSNFTLKIRSTKLEDSAMYFCASSEELGSPLHFGNGTRLTVT.

CDR3 residues: CASSFVGDPNYEQYF. In nucleotides, the CDR3 is TGTGCCAGCAGCTTTGTGGGCGATCCGAACTACGAGCAGTACTTC. V gene TRBV5-5 combines with J gene TRBJ2-7; D remains unclear. Germline V lookup: CDR1 SGHKS, CDR2 YYEKEE (reference sequence). The length of the CDR3 is 15 residues. V was cut by 2 bases and J by 3 bases, with 15 bases left in between.

By proportion, this clone is medium-sized (0.01 to 0.1%). This chain connects TRBV5-6 to TRBJ2-1; 10 positions agree with TRBD2. J lost 9 bases, V lost 4 bases, and 10 bases had no gene match. CDR1 SGHDT and CDR2 YYEEEE come from the germline V gene. This CDR3 spans 15 amino acids. The CDR3 DNA reads as TGTGCCAGCAGCGAGATAGCGGGGGGTTTCTCTGAGCAGTTCTTC. As protein: CASSEIAGGFSEQFF.

The rearrangement links TRBV9 to TRBJ2-6; no clear D gene. The V end was cut by 3 bases, the J end by 0 bases, with 4 bases between. Germline V gene data show CDR1 as SGDLS and CDR2 as YYNGEE. This CDR3 is built from 14 residues. The CDR3 DNA sequence: TGTGCCAGCAGCGCCAACTCTGGGGCCAACGTCCTGACTTTC. Translated, it gives CASSANSGANVLTF.